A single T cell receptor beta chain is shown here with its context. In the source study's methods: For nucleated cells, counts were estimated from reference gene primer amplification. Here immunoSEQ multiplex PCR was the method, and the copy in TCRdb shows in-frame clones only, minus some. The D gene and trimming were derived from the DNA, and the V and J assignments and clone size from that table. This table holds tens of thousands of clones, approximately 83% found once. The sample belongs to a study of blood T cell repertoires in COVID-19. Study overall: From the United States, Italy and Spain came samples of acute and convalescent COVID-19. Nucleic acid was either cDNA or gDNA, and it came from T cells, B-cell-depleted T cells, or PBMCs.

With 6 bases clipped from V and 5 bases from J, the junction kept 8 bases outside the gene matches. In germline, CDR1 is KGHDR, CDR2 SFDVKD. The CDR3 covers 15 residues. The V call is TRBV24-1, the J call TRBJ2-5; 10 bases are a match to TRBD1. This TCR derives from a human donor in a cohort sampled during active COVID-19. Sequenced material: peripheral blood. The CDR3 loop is CATSTGQGPRETQYF. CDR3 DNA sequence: TGTGCCACCAGTACGGGACAGGGGCCGCGGGAGACCCAGTACTTC.